This is a list of T cell receptor beta chains from one sample in a study of cytomegalovirus exposure and HLA in healthy donors. Profiling relied on immunoSEQ multiplex PCR, and the TCRdb table lists in-frame clones only, not all of them. The sample shows some 170,000 clones, 86% of them seen only once. Input material: PBMCs. The receptors stem from a man aged 30 to 45 in good health and CMV-seropositive. The conserved cysteine and the conserved F or W are not part of the CDR3 here. Fields, in order: J gene, V gene, CDR3 protein.

TRBJ1-1 TRBV23-1 ASRDGGANTEAF
TRBJ1-5 TRBV6-1 ASSDRDRGFQPQH
TRBJ2-1 TRBV25-1 ASSDTGLTGPSYNEQF
TRBJ1-3 TRBV5-6 ASFDRGLSGNTIY
TRBJ1-5 TRBV27 ASSLSMFNQPQH
TRBJ1-2 TRBV11-3 ASSRTANYGYT
TRBJ2-7 TRBV9 ASSVDGGPDYEQY
TRBJ2-7 TRBV6-1 ASSPDSLYEQY
TRBJ2-7 TRBV28 ASSLVGRSYEQY
TRBJ2-7 TRBV6-5 ASSYSEGVVSYEQY
TRBJ2-1 TRBV5-5 ASSFTNEQF
TRBJ1-1 TRBV11-3 ASSPSGQALAGAF
TRBJ2-7 TRBV6-8 ASNFPRLFYEQY
TRBJ1-4 TRBV30 AWRSSREKLF
TRBJ2-1 TRBV5-1 ASSRLTETIAYNEQF
TRBJ2-2 TRBV27 ASSLLSSGRDGELF
TRBJ2-7 TRBV5-6 ASSLVGQGIYEQY
TRBJ2-1 TRBV7-3 ASSQGLNEQF
TRBJ2-7 TRBV11-2 ASRPIRDRYYEQY
TRBJ2-5 TRBV9 ASSGDSILETQY
TRBJ2-3 TRBV27 ASSSRLAGVTDTQY
TRBJ1-3 TRBV5-5 ASSLVLMHSGNTIY
TRBJ2-7 TRBV28 ASSFPVGDRSYEQY
TRBJ2-5 TRBV6-5 ASSDPGGGETQY
TRBJ2-3 TRBV9 ASNPTGTSGRTSTSTDTQY
TRBJ2-2 TRBV7-2 ASGNKRDPNTGELF
TRBJ1-2 TRBV6-6 ASSYQQENYGYT
TRBJ1-2 TRBV6-5 ASSPQAGGYT
TRBJ2-3 TRBV6-5 ASSYQGRGTADTQY